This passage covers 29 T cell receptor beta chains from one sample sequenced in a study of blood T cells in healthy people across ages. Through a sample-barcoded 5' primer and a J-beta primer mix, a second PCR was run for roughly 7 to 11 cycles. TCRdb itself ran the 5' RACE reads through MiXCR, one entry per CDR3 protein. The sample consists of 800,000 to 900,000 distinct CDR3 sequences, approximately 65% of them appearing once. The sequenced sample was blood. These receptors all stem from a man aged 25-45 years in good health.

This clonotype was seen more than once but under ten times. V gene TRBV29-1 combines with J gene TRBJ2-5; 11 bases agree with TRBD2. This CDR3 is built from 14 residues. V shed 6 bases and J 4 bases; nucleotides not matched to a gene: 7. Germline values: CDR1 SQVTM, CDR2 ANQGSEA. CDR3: CSVGGLAATETQYF. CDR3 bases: TGCAGCGTCGGGGGACTAGCGGCGACAGAGACCCAGTACTTC.

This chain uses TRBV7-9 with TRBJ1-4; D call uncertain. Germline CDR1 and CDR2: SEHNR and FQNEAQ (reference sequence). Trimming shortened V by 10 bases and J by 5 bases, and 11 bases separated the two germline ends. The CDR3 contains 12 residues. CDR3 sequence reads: CATRVLNEKLFF. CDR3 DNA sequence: TGTGCCACCCGAGTTCTAAATGAAAAACTGTTTTTT.

The DNA of the CDR3 is TGTGCCAGCAGCGTAGGAGGGGGGGCAGGCTCCTACGAGCAGTACTTC. It codes for CASSVGGGAGSYEQYF. The chain links TRBV9 to TRBJ2-7; D possibly corresponds to TRBD2 (7 bases). The germline V gene encodes CDR1 SGDLS and CDR2 YYNGEE. V lost 0 bases, J lost 0 bases, and 13 bases lay in between. The CDR3 length is 16 residues.

The CDR3 region is CASSVGKNEQFF. The CDR3 coding sequence is TGTGCCAGCAGCGTAGGGAAAAATGAGCAGTTCTTC. The rearrangement joins TRBV9 to TRBJ2-1; D is undetermined. Trimming shortened V by 0 bases and J by 7 bases, and 5 bases separated the two germline ends. The CDR3 extends over 12 amino acids. Germline V gene lookup returns CDR1 SGDLS and CDR2 YYNGEE.

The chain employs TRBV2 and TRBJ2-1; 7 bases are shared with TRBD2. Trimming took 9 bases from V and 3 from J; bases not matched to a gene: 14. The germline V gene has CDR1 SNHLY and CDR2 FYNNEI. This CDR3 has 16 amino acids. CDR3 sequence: CARSGGGGALYNEQFF. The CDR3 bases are TGTGCCAGGTCGGGGGGAGGCGGGGCGCTCTACAATGAGCAGTTCTTC.

CDR3 coding DNA: TGTGCCAGCAGTGAATTGGGACTAGCGGCTAGCACAGATACGCAGTATTTT. The encoded protein is CASSELGLAASTDTQYF. The chain uses TRBV2 and TRBJ2-3; 11 nucleotides line up with TRBD2. CDR1 and CDR2 from the germline V gene are SNHLY and FYNNEI. The V segment lost 2 bases and the J segment 0 bases; nucleotides outside the gene matches: 4. This CDR3 has 17 amino acids. Full variable domain (missing parts from reference TRBV2 and TRBJ2-3): EPEVTQTPSHQVTQMGQEVILRCVPISNHLYFYWYRQILGQKVEFLVSFYNNEISEKSEIFDDQFSVERPDGSNFTLKIRSTKLEDSAMYFCASSELGLAASTDTQYFGPGTRLTVL.

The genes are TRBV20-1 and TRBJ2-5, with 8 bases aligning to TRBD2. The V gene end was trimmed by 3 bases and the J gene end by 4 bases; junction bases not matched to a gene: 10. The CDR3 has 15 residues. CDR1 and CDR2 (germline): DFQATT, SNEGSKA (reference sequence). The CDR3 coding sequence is TGCAGTGCTAGTGAAAGGAGACTAGCGAGAGAGACCCAGTACTTC. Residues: CSASERRLARETQYF.

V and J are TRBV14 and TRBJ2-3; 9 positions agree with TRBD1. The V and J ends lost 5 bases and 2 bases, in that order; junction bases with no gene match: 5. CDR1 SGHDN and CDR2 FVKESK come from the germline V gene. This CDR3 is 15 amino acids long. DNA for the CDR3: TGTGCCAGCAGCGACTGGACAGGGGCCACAGATACGCAGTATTTT. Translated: CASSDWTGATDTQYF.

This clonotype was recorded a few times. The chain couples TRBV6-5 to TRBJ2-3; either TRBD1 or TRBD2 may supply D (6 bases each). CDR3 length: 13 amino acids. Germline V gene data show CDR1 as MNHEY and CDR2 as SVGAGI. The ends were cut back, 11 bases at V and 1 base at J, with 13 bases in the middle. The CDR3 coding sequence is TGTGCCTTGGGGGGCCAAGGCACAGATACGCAGTATTTT. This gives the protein CALGGQGTDTQYF.

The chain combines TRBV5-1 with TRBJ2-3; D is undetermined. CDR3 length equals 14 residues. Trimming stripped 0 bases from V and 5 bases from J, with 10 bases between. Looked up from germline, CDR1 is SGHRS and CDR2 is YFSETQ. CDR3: CASSLARSIDTQYF. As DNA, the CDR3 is TGCGCCAGCAGCTTGGCCCGATCCATAGATACGCAGTATTTT.

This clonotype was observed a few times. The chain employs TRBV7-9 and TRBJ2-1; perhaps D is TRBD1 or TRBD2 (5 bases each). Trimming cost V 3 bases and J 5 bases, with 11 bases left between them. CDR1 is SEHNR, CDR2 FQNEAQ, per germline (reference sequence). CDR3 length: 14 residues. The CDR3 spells CASSFNRGHNEQFF. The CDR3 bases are TGTGCCAGCAGCTTTAACCGGGGACACAATGAGCAGTTCTTC.

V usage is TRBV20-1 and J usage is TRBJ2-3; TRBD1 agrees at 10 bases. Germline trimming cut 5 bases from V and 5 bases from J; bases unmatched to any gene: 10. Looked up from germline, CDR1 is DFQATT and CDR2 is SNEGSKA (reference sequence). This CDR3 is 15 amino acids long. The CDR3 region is CSAGDRQGAEDTQYF. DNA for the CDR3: TGCAGTGCTGGCGACCGACAGGGGGCGGAAGATACGCAGTATTTT.

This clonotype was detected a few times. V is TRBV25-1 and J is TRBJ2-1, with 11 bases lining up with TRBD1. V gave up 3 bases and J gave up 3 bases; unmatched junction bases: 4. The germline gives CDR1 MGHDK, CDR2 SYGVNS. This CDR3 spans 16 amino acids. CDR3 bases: TGTGCCAGCAGTGACGGGACAGGGGGATTCTACAATGAGCAGTTCTTC. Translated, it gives CASSDGTGGFYNEQFF.

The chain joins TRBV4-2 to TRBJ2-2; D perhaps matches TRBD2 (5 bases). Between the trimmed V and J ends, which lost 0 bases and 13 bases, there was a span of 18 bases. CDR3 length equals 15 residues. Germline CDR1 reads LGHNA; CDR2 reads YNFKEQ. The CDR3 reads CASSQEPRGQCALFF. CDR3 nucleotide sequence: TGTGCCAGCAGCCAAGAGCCCCGGGGTCAGTGCGCGCTGTTTTTT.

CDR3 loop: CASSAGTGGAYTF. In nucleotides, the CDR3 is TGTGCCAGCAGCGCCGGGACAGGGGGCGCCTACACCTTC. The rearrangement joins TRBV7-9 to TRBJ1-2; 12 nucleotides align to TRBD1. The trim removed 5 bases at V and 10 bases at J, leaving 5 bases unmatched. Germline V gene lookup returns CDR1 SEHNR and CDR2 FQNEAQ (reference sequence). There are 13 residues in the CDR3.

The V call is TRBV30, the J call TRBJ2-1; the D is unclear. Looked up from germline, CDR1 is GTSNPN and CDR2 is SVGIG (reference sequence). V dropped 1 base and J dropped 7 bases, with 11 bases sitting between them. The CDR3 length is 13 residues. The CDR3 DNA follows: TGTGCCTGGAGTGCAACGGGCGGTAATGAGCAGTTCTTC. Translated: CAWSATGGNEQFF.

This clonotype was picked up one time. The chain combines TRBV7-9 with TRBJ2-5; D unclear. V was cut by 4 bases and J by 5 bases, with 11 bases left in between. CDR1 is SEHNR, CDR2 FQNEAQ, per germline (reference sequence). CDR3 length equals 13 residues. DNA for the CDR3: TGTGCCAGCAGCTCAAGGGCCCAGGAGACCCAGTACTTC. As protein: CASSSRAQETQYF.

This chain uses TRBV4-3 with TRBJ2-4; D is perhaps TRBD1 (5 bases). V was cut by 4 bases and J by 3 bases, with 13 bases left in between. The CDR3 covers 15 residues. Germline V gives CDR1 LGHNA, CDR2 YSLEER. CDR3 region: CASSPAWGDKNIQYF. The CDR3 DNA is TGCGCCAGCAGCCCCGCATGGGGCGACAAAAACATTCAGTACTTC.

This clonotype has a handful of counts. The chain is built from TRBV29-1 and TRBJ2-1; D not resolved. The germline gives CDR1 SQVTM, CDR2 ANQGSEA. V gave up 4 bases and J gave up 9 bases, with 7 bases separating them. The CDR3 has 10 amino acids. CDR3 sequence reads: CSVGAFEQFF. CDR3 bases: TGCAGCGTTGGCGCGTTTGAGCAGTTCTTC.

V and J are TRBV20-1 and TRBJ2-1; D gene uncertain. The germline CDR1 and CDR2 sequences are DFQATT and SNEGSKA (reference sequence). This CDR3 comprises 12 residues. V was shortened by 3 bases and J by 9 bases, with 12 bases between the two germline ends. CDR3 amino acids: CSARLSSTEQFF. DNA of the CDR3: TGCAGTGCTAGGTTATCGTCTACTGAGCAGTTCTTC.

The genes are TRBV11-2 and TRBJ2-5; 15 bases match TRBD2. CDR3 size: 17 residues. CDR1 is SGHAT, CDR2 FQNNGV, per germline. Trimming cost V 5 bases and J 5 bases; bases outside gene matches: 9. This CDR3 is CASSRTSGGDLRETQYF. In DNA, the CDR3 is TGTGCCAGCAGCAGGACTAGCGGGGGGGACCTCAGGGAGACCCAGTACTTC.

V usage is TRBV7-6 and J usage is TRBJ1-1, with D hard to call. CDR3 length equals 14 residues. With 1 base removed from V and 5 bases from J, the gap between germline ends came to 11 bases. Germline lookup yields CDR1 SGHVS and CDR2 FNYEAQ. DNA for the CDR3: TGTGCCAGCAGCTTAGAACAGACCCCAACTGAAGCTTTCTTT. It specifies CASSLEQTPTEAFF.

The DNA for the CDR3 is TGTGCCAGCGGGGGGGCCACAGATACGCAGTATTTT. Translated: CASGGATDTQYF. This sequence joins TRBV7-6 and TRBJ2-3; maybe TRBD2 (7 bases). V shed 8 bases and J shed 2 bases, with 8 bases lying between them. CDR1 is SGHVS and CDR2 is FNYEAQ in the germline V gene. CDR3 size: 12 residues. The full variable domain, in which reference TRBV7-6 and TRBJ2-3 provide the parts outside the CDR3, is GAGVSQSPRYKVTKRGQDVALRCDPISGHVSLYWYRQALGQGPEFLTYFNYEAQQDKSGLPNDRFSAERPEGSISTLTIQRTEQRDSAMYRCASGGATDTQYFGPGTRLTVL.

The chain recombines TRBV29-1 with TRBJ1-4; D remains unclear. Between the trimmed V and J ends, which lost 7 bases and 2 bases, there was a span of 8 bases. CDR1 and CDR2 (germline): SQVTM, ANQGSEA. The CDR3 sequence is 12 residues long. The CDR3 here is CSAVGTNEKLFF. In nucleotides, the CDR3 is TGCAGCGCCGTTGGGACTAATGAAAAACTGTTTTTT. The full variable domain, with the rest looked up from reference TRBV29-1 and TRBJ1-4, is SAVISQKPSRDICQRGTSLTIQCQVDSQVTMMFWYRQQPGQSLTLIATANQGSEATYESGFVIDKFPISRPNLTFSTLTVSNMSPEDSSIYLCSAVGTNEKLFFGSGTQLSVL.

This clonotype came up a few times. The CDR3 region is CATSREWGPYEQYF. The CDR3 region has the DNA TGTGCCACCAGCAGAGAGTGGGGCCCCTACGAGCAGTACTTC. This chain joins TRBV15 and TRBJ2-7, with D perhaps matching TRBD1 (5 bases). From germline, CDR1 is LNHNV and CDR2 YYDKDF (reference sequence). Trimming shortened V by 0 bases and J by 2 bases, and 8 bases separated the two germline ends. The CDR3 runs 14 residues.

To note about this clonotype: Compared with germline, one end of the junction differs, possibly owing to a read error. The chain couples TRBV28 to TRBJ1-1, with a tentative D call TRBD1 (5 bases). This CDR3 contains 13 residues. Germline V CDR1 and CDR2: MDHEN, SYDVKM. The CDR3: CASSVHTDTEAFF. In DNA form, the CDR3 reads TGTGCCAGCAGTGTACATACGGACACCGAAGCTTTCTTT.

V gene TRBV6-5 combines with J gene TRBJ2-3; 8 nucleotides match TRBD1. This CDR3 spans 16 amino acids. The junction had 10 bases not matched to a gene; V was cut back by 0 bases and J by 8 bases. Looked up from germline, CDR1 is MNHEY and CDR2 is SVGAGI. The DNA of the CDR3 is TGTGCCAGCAGTTACTCGGCAGGGGGCAAAGGGGGTACGCAGTATTTT. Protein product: CASSYSAGGKGGTQYF.

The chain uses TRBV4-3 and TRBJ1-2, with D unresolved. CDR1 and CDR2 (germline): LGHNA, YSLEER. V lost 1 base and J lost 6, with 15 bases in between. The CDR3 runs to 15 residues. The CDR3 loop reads CASSQGLVQNDGYTF. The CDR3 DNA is TGCGCCAGCAGCCAAGGCCTCGTCCAAAACGATGGCTACACCTTC.

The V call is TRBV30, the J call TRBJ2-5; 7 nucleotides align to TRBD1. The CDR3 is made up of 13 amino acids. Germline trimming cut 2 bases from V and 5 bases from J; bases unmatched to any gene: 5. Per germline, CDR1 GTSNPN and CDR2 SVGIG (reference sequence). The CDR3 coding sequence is TGTGCCTGGAGTAACAGGGGTCAGGAGACCCAGTACTTC. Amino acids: CAWSNRGQETQYF.